The 29 T cell receptor beta chains given below trace back to one sample, sequenced in a study of preoperative IRX-2 immunotherapy in early breast cancer. Treatment noted: preoperative locoregional IRX-2 cytokine immunotherapy. Profiled with immunoSEQ multiplex PCR; TCRdb holds only in-frame clones, not every one. The profile covers tens of thousands of clones, with about 79% appearing a single time and about 3.3% taken by the ten largest. This material was acquired from a patient treated with IRX-2 immunotherapy. The receptors stem from a human donor with breast cancer.

The gene calls are TRBV11-3 and TRBJ1-3, with D hard to call. Trimming removed 5 bases at V and 0 bases at J, with 8 bases between. The CDR3 totals 14 residues. Germline CDR1 and CDR2: SGHNT and YENEEA. The DNA for the CDR3 is TGTGCCAGCAGCACCAGTAGCTCTGGAAACACCATATATTTT. This codes for CASSTSSSGNTIYF. The complete variable domain, with remaining parts taken from reference TRBV11-3 and TRBJ1-3, reads EAGVVQSPRYKIIEKKQPVAFWCNPISGHNTLYWYLQNLGQGPELLIRYENEEAVDDSQLPKDRFSAERLKGVDSTLKIQPAELGDSAVYLCASSTSSSGNTIYFGEGSWLTVV.

The rearrangement links TRBV5-1 to TRBJ1-3; D gene ambiguous. V lost 1 base to trimming and J lost 2 bases, with 25 bases between them. Germline assignment: CDR1 SGHRS and CDR2 YFSETQ. The CDR3 is 20 residues long. In nucleotides, the CDR3 is TGCGCCAGCAGCTTGTTGGGCAGGACCAAAGGAACTTTAACTGGAAACACCATATATTTT. Encoded protein: CASSLLGRTKGTLTGNTIYF.

This chain connects TRBV11-3 to TRBJ2-5; 7 nucleotides align to TRBD1. Germline-derived CDR1 and CDR2 are SGHNT and YENEEA. There are 15 residues in the CDR3. The V segment lost 2 bases and the J segment 5 bases; nucleotides outside the gene matches: 8. CDR3: CASSLLRGRVETQYF. The CDR3 nucleotides are TGTGCCAGCAGCTTATTGAGGGGGCGGGTGGAGACCCAGTACTTC.

This chain connects TRBV19 to TRBJ2-5; D remains unclear. Germline V gives CDR1 LNHDA, CDR2 SQIVND (reference sequence). V was cut by 6 bases and J by 4 bases, with 18 bases left in between. The CDR3 contains 15 residues. CDR3 sequence reads: CASRRTTQDLETQYF. In DNA, the CDR3 is TGTGCCAGTAGGAGGACGACTCAGGATCTAGAGACCCAGTACTTC.

J is TRBJ1-6 and V is TRBV11-3, with D perhaps matching TRBD1 (5 bases). This CDR3 has 15 amino acids. The germline CDR1 and CDR2 sequences are SGHNT and YENEEA. V was clipped by 6 bases and J by 0 bases, with 9 bases between them. Here the CDR3 reads CASSQGGSYNSPLHF. CDR3 DNA: TGTGCCAGCAGTCAGGGTGGCTCCTATAATTCACCCCTCCACTTT.

The CDR3 nucleotides are TGTGCCAGCAGCTCCCTTGGAGATACGCAGTATTTT. Protein product: CASSSLGDTQYF. V and J are TRBV6-8 and TRBJ2-3, with D hard to call. CDR3 length equals 12 residues. V shed 6 bases and J shed 5 bases, with 9 bases lying between them. Germline CDR1 reads MNHGY; CDR2 reads SAAAGT.

The V call is TRBV7-4, the J call TRBJ2-2; either TRBD1 or TRBD2 may supply D (5 bases each). The CDR3 totals 14 residues. Germline CDR1 and CDR2: SGHVT and SQSDAQ. The V gene lost 3 bases and the J gene lost 7 bases, with 12 bases spanning the gap. The CDR3 region is CASSLGPTSGELFF. CDR3 coding DNA: TGTGCCAGCAGCTTGGGACCCACCAGCGGGGAGCTGTTTTTT.

This clone was picked up a small number of times. The J gene is TRBJ1-2, the V gene TRBV6-8; D is uncertain. The CDR3 has 13 residues. The germline V gene has CDR1 MNHGY and CDR2 SAAAGT. The V end was cut by 7 bases, the J end by 0 bases, with 9 bases between. The CDR3 nucleotides are TGTGCCAGCAAGTCACCCACTAACTATGGCTACACCTTC. This sequence encodes CASKSPTNYGYTF.

The rearrangement joins TRBV6-8 to TRBJ2-1; 7 positions agree with TRBD1. After removal of 0 bases from V and 7 bases from J, the junction contained 9 bases not matched to a gene. The length of the CDR3 is 16 residues. CDR1 and CDR2 from the germline V gene are MNHGY and SAAAGT. Here the CDR3 reads CASSYSTGQRSNEQFF. CDR3 DNA: TGTGCCAGCAGTTACTCGACAGGGCAGAGGAGTAATGAGCAGTTCTTC.

This clone was found a few times. J is TRBJ2-7 and V is TRBV11-3, with D possibly being TRBD1 (5 bases). CDR3 length equals 14 residues. Trimming took 5 bases from V and 4 from J, leaving 15 bases between them. Germline V gene sequence: CDR1 SGHNT, CDR2 YENEEA. CDR3 DNA: TGTGCCAGCAGCCCCCGTCGAACAGGTTACGAGCAGTACTTC. It codes for CASSPRRTGYEQYF.

The rearrangement joins TRBV19 to TRBJ1-1, with TRBD1 matching over 9 bases. Germline-derived CDR1 and CDR2 are LNHDA and SQIVND (reference sequence). The CDR3 extends over 15 amino acids. V was pared by 7 bases and J by 1 base, with 7 bases of the junction left unmatched. CDR3 amino acids: CASILTGGTNTEAFF. The CDR3 DNA reads TGTGCCAGTATTCTTACAGGGGGCACGAACACTGAAGCTTTCTTT.

This clone was counted only a few times. The J gene is TRBJ1-2, the V gene TRBV11-3; maybe TRBD1 (6 bases). The CDR3 is 15 residues long. Germline lookup yields CDR1 SGHNT and CDR2 YENEEA. Between the trimmed V and J ends, which lost 6 bases and 0 bases, there was a span of 14 bases. The CDR3 spells CASRRQVRANYGYTF. CDR3 DNA: TGTGCCAGCAGGAGACAGGTACGGGCTAACTATGGCTACACCTTC.

This chain uses TRBV7-1 with TRBJ1-1; 9 positions match TRBD1. TRBV7-1 is annotated as an ORF whose role is uncertain. This CDR3 is built from 13 residues. V lost 6 bases and J lost 6; bases outside the gene matches: 5. CDR3 coding DNA: TGTGCCAGCAGTTACAGGGGGCGATCTGAAGCTTTCTTT. This encodes CASSYRGRSEAFF.

V and J are TRBV22-1 and TRBJ1-2. TRBV22-1 is listed as a pseudogene. CDR3 length equals 12 residues. As DNA, the CDR3 is TGTGCCAGCAGTGGTCAAGGTTATGGCTACACCTTC. Residues: CASSGQGYGYTF.

This chain joins TRBV18 and TRBJ1-2, with D tentatively TRBD1 (6 bases). CDR1 is KGHSH and CDR2 is LQKENI in the germline V gene. Trimming took 1 base from V and 4 from J, leaving 13 bases between them. The CDR3 has 15 amino acids. CDR3 sequence (DNA): TGTGCCAGCTCACCACAACAGGGAGAGAGCTATGGCTACACCTTC. This translates into CASSPQQGESYGYTF.

CDR3 sequence reads: CASSLEWTGDNEQFF. Here the CDR3 DNA reads TGTGCCAGCAGTCTCGAGTGGACAGGGGACAATGAGCAGTTCTTC. The chain carries TRBV6-8 and TRBJ2-1, with 9 bases fitting TRBD1. The CDR3 runs 15 residues. Per the germline V gene, CDR1 is MNHGY and CDR2 is SAAAGT. V lost 5 bases and J lost 5; bases outside the gene matches: 7.

The V call is TRBV6-8, the J call TRBJ1-4; D ambiguous. Trimming removed 8 bases at V and 0 bases at J, with 10 bases between. Germline CDR1 MNHGY, CDR2 SAAAGT. The CDR3 contains 14 residues. In DNA form, the CDR3 reads TGTGCCAGCGCCCTCGGGACAACTAATGAAAAACTGTTTTTT. The encoded protein is CASALGTTNEKLFF.

DNA of the CDR3: TGTGCCAGCAGCGCAGCGGGGTTAAGGACTGAAGCTTTCTTT. This translates into CASSAAGLRTEAFF. This chain links TRBV11-3 with TRBJ1-1; D gene unclear. V lost 5 bases to trimming and J lost 5 bases, with 15 bases between them. Germline CDR1 reads SGHNT; CDR2 reads YENEEA. There are 14 residues in the CDR3.

The V gene is TRBV11-3, the J gene TRBJ2-2; 8 positions agree with TRBD2. J lost 5 bases, V lost 8 bases, and 10 bases had no gene match. The CDR3 is 15 amino acids. Per germline, CDR1 SGHNT and CDR2 YENEEA. As DNA, the CDR3 is TGTGCCAGCGCCGCCGGGAGGGAGGGAACCGGGGAGCTGTTTTTT. Amino acid sequence: CASAAGREGTGELFF.

The chain carries TRBV5-1 and TRBJ2-3, with D possibly called TRBD1 or TRBD2 (5 bases each). The CDR3 is 17 amino acids. Germline V gene sequence: CDR1 SGHRS, CDR2 YFSETQ. V was cut by 4 bases and J by 1 base, with 19 bases left in between. The DNA of the CDR3 is TGCGCCAGCAGCAGAGGCCGGGACCCCAAGCGCACAGATACGCAGTATTTT. Amino acid sequence: CASSRGRDPKRTDTQYF.

The gene calls are TRBV23-1 and TRBJ2-3, with no clear D. TRBV23-1 is designated an ORF whose function remains uncertain. The CDR3 runs 14 residues. The V end was cut by 6 bases, the J end by 3 bases, with 13 bases between. The CDR3 protein is CASSQDYLTDTQYF. CDR3 nucleotides: TGCGCCAGCAGCCAAGATTACTTGACAGATACGCAGTATTTT.

V usage is TRBV6-8 and J usage is TRBJ1-3; 10 nucleotides align to TRBD1. Germline CDR1 MNHGY, CDR2 SAAAGT. V lost 10 bases to trimming and J lost 1 base; unmatched junction nucleotides: 10. The CDR3 is 16 amino acids. Here the CDR3 reads CAISRDRGLSGNTIYF. The DNA of the CDR3 is TGTGCCATCAGCCGGGACAGGGGCCTTTCTGGAAACACCATATATTTT.

V gene TRBV11-3 combines with J gene TRBJ2-3; D uncertain. Germline V lookup: CDR1 SGHNT, CDR2 YENEEA. The ends were cut back, 1 base at V and 2 bases at J, with 10 bases in the middle. This CDR3 region has 15 residues. The CDR3 loop reads CASSLGHLDTDTQYF. The CDR3, as DNA: TGTGCCAGCAGCTTAGGGCACCTAGACACAGATACGCAGTATTTT.

This chain joins TRBV6-8 and TRBJ2-3; a weak D match, TRBD2 (5 bases). The germline V gene encodes CDR1 MNHGY and CDR2 SAAAGT. This CDR3 has 15 amino acids. Trimming cost V 6 bases and J 2 bases, with 15 bases left between them. CDR3 loop: CASRPDYTYTDTQYF. The CDR3 DNA follows: TGTGCCAGCAGACCCGACTATACCTACACAGATACGCAGTATTTT.

This clone was seen once. This chain uses TRBV11-3 with TRBJ2-1; 8 nucleotides agree with TRBD1. Germline-derived CDR1 and CDR2 are SGHNT and YENEEA. The CDR3 is 16 residues long. Unmatched junction bases numbered 13, after V lost 5 bases and J lost 7 bases. DNA for the CDR3: TGTGCCAGCAGCCCGCACAGGGGGGATATCGTTAATGAGCAGTTCTTC. It translates to CASSPHRGDIVNEQFF.

This chain links TRBV19 with TRBJ1-1; 9 bases are a match to TRBD1. Germline V lookup: CDR1 LNHDA, CDR2 SQIVND (reference sequence). The V segment lost 5 bases and the J segment 3 bases; nucleotides outside the gene matches: 10. The CDR3 runs 16 residues. The CDR3: CASSSSLGQGYTEAFF. Written as DNA, the CDR3 is TGTGCCAGTAGTTCTTCCTTGGGACAGGGATACACTGAAGCTTTCTTT.

V gene TRBV6-8 combines with J gene TRBJ2-2; D remains unclear. The CDR3 loop spans 12 amino acids. Per the germline V gene, CDR1 is MNHGY and CDR2 is SAAAGT. The ends were cut back, 7 bases at V and 5 bases at J, with 8 bases in the middle. DNA of the CDR3: TGTGCCAGCATGCGAGGAACCGGGGAGCTGTTTTTT. Amino acids: CASMRGTGELFF.

This chain joins TRBV6-8 and TRBJ1-1, with a tentative D call TRBD1 (6 bases). The CDR3 loop spans 15 amino acids. Germline V lookup: CDR1 MNHGY, CDR2 SAAAGT. V lost 2 bases and J 11 bases, leaving 21 bases between the germline ends. CDR3 sequence (DNA): TGTGCCAGCAGTTACGCAGGACAGCGGGGTTCTGGGGCTTTCTTT. It translates to CASSYAGQRGSGAFF.

This clone was recorded a few times. The genes are TRBV11-3 and TRBJ1-3; tentative D call: TRBD1 (6 bases). The V end lost 3 bases, the J end lost 0 bases, and 15 bases lay between the germline ends. Per germline, CDR1 SGHNT and CDR2 YENEEA. This CDR3 contains 17 residues. This CDR3 is CASSLRTGTSSGNTIYF. The CDR3 DNA sequence: TGTGCCAGCAGCTTGAGGACCGGGACAAGCTCTGGAAACACCATATATTTT.